This paragraph reports one T cell receptor (beta chain). In the original processing: Reference gene primer amplification in the assay estimated nucleated cell counts. Sequencing was performed with immunoSEQ multiplex PCR; in TCRdb, only in-frame clones are kept and a portion is missing. For V, J and clone size, that table is used; D and trimming come from the DNA. Counted here are about 260,000 clones, 70% to 85% occurring once; the ten biggest clones make up over 1.5%. This entry comes from a study of blood T cell repertoires in COVID-19. Trimming at V came to 5 bases and at J to 1 base, leaving 5 bases not matched to a gene. CDR1 and CDR2 (germline): SEHNR, FQNEAQ (reference sequence). The CDR3 runs to 16 residues.

Sequencing used peripheral blood. The genes are TRBV7-9 and TRBJ2-3; the match to TRBD2 covers 11 bases. This clonotype was obtained from an elderly woman with acute or convalescent COVID-19. CDR3 sequence reads: CASSPGTSGRTDTQYF. The CDR3 nucleotides are TGTGCCAGCAGCCCCGGGACTAGCGGACGCACAGATACGCAGTATTTT.